The clone carrying this T cell receptor (beta chain) came up a few times. TCRdb independently ran MiXCR on the RT-PCR reads; one entry per CDR3 protein. This table has approximately 720,000 distinct CDR3 sequences, 11% to 15% appearing once. The CDR3 sequence is 15 residues long. Germline V gives CDR1 SEHNR, CDR2 FQNEAQ (reference sequence). V gave up 1 base and J gave up 4 bases; unmatched junction bases: 4. This chain connects TRBV7-9 to TRBJ2-3; 8 bases match TRBD2. Sequenced material: memory CD4+ T cells from blood. This clonotype was obtained from a female donor in good health, serving as a healthy control. The CDR3 region is CASSLVAGSSDTQYF. CDR3 DNA sequence: TGTGCCAGCAGCTTAGTAGCGGGGAGCTCAGATACGCAGTATTTT.